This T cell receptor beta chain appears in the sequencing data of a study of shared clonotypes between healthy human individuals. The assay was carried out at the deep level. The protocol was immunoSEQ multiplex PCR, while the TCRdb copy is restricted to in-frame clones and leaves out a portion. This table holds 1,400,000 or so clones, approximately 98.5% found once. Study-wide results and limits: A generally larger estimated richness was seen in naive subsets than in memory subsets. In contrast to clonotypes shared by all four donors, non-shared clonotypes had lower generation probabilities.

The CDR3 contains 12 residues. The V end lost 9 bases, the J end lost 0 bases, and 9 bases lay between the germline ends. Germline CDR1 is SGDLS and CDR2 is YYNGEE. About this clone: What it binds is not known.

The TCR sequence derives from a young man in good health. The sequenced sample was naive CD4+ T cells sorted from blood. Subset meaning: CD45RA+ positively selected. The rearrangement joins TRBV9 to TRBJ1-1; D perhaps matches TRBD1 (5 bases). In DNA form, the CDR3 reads TGTGCCACCGGGGGAATGAACACTGAAGCTTTCTTT. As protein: CATGGMNTEAFF.